This T cell receptor beta chain was observed in a study of regulatory T cells in long-lasting Graves disease (dated by TCRdb to the early 2020s). As for the study more broadly: Newly diagnosed Graves' disease patients had taken antithyroid drugs for less than 3 months. This study used TCR sequencing and RNA sequencing of peripheral blood to compare persistent Graves' disease patients against newly diagnosed Graves' disease patients. The study was conducted in China and was registered as a clinical trial. TCR sequencing covered approximately 13 persistent and 20 newly diagnosed Graves' disease patients, 33 samples in total.

Findings and caveats that apply to the study as a whole: Patients with persistent disease shared more public clonotypes (fewer than 3,000) than newly diagnosed patients did (about 970). Preferential use of TRBV28, TRBJ1-2 and TRBJ2-5 was observed in persistent disease, whereas TRBV20-1 and TRBJ2-1 were favored in newly diagnosed disease. Lower TCR Shannon entropy and fewer highly expanded clones were observed in persistent Graves' disease patients than in newly diagnosed patients, which suggested clonal expansion. As a limitation, the authors acknowledged that the small sample size may reduce accuracy. Peripheral blood alone was examined, since thyroid tissue, which constituted the primary lesion, could not be accessed. Sequencing and analysis were restricted to the TCR beta chain.

Library construction relied on multiplex PCR. The sequencer listed for this sample is Illumina HiSeq 4000. TCR beta libraries were built with iRepertoire HTBI primers and Arm-PCR amplification of CDR3 regions. Before sequencing, the PCR products went through gel purification. The original methods were these. A total of around 59 TRBV and some 15 TRBJ segments were identified across samples and were used for gene usage analysis of CDR3 amino acid clonotypes. Filtered high-quality paired reads were merged into contigs using COPE and FqMerger. BLAST was used to align contigs to IMGT TRBV, TRBD and TRBJ reference genes, and CDR3 was defined according to IMGT. Any clonotype with a frequency above 0.1% was counted as a highly expanded clone. Repertoire diversity was measured by Shannon entropy, and V-J evenness by the Gini coefficient. A clonotype found in more than one individual was treated as public. Clones were called with MiXCR by TCRdb after fastp trimmed the public reads at Q25, and only in-frame beta chains were retained. Rows matching on CDR3 protein sequence are summarized as one entry with the most common DNA and genes. These V and J calls are TCRdb output, not the study's own analysis. For this sample there are under 500,000 distinct CDR3 sequences; 16% appear just once. The ten largest clones capture about 10% of the sample.

This clonotype has only a few counts. It has no known antigen specificity. Base qualities are not at hand, and no much larger clone is one base apart. This sample's time point label indicates: newly diagnosed GD, antithyroid drugs for less than 3 months. For both TCR sequencing and RNA sequencing, RNA was extracted from PBMCs using TRIzol. The diagnosis of Graves' disease followed American Thyroid Association guidelines. Patients for the study were recruited at an endocrinology department in Xi'an, China. Each patient gave 7 to 9.5 milliliters of peripheral blood, collected in an EDTA anticoagulant tube. Ficoll Paque Plus density gradient separation was used to isolate PBMCs, and no further T cell sorting was performed. An Agilent 2100 Bioanalyzer and agarose gel were used to check RNA quality, and a NanoDrop 2000 was used to measure RNA concentration. A distance of 13 bases separates the germline ends of V and J, which lose 7 bases and 0 bases respectively. Looking up the germline V gene yields CDR1 ENHRY and CDR2 SYGVKD. Reading from cysteine to phenylalanine, the CDR3 counts 15 amino acids. The retained sequence is limited to the CDR3, 45 bases, with the frame set at the first base.

This sample also appeared in a second study, on T cells in Graves' hyperthyroidism and ophthalmopathy. The second study's authors report: Stable Graves' hyperthyroidism was defined as the absence of progression to ophthalmopathy over 18 months of follow-up. Hyperthyroidism patients were newly diagnosed, had a disease duration of under 2 months, and were aged 18 to 65 years. The study excluded patients with uncontrolled infections, other autoimmune diseases, pregnancy or lactation. Clinical symptoms, serum thyroxine and TRAb, thyroid ultrasound, and orbital computed tomography formed the basis for the diagnoses. The first round of RT-PCR for the TCR CDR3 was performed with the HTBI primer set and the Qiagen OneStep RT-PCR kit. Most expanded thyroid clonotypes (frequency above 0.001) were also found in blood, which suggests that blood repertoires may mirror thyroid immune responses. Ophthalmopathy was separated from stable hyperthyroidism by a 13 V-J signature model, with around 90% sensitivity and about 81% specificity obtained in cross-validation and 80%/75% obtained in testing. In validation, progression to ophthalmopathy was predicted by the model with 70.59% sensitivity and 72.22% specificity, a median of around 5.9 months before onset. A discovery cohort of around 100 patients, roughly 43 with Graves' ophthalmopathy and fewer than 65 with stable Graves' hyperthyroidism, was used to find distinguishing TCR V-J signatures. Prospective prediction of ophthalmopathy was tested in an independent validation cohort of 18 hyperthyroidism patients and 17 patients who later progressed to ophthalmopathy. The 100 or so discovery patients were randomly divided into training and test sets at a 7:3 ratio. In several Graves' hyperthyroidism patients, the study also compared T-cell repertoires from thyroid tissue with T-cell repertoires from blood. After blood sampling, hyperthyroidism patients were treated with methimazole at a starting dose of 30 mg daily, and ophthalmopathy patients were treated with high-dose intravenous methylprednisolone. Libraries were constructed in a second round of multiplex PCR, after which size selection and purification were performed. The libraries were sequenced on an Illumina HiSeq2000 using paired-end 100 bp reads. SOAPnuke was used to process the raw data, removing reads that contained adapters or uncalled bases, had a mean Phred below 15, or lacked an exact match to the constant primer or identifier. High-quality paired reads were merged with COPE v1.2.5, and unique nucleotide sequences were defined as clonotypes. MiTCR v1.1 was used to align clonotypes to the IMGT TRBV, TRBD and TRBJ reference segments. Analysis was restricted to V-J combinations with a frequency above 0.0001, which covered approximately 99% of repertoires. A TCS score was defined as the ratio between F50 (clonal expansion) and ExV (chaos), using BLOSUM62-based TCRdist between CDR3 peptides within each V-J. Welch's t-statistics and random forest reduced just over 500 V-J features to roughly 13, which were used in a naive Bayes classifier (R e1071). No statistical method was used to fix the sample size in advance, and group allocation was not hidden from the investigators. The paper describes TCR Vbeta CDR3 sequencing of 135 peripheral blood samples, made up of about 40 ophthalmopathy patients, around 73 hyperthyroidism patients and some 17 progressor patients.

Recombination connected TRBV10-3 to TRBJ2-1, with no reliable assignment of the D segment. The clonotype comes from a woman aged 25 to 39 with Graves disease. Donor details come from another sample of the same person, matched by shared clones. The sequencing here drew on peripheral blood mononuclear cells (PBMCs), taken at new diagnosis, from a patient treated with antithyroid drugs. The nucleotide sequence is TGTGCCATCACTGGGTCCCCTAGCTCCTACAATGAGCAGTTCTTC. This codes for CAITGSPSSYNEQFF.